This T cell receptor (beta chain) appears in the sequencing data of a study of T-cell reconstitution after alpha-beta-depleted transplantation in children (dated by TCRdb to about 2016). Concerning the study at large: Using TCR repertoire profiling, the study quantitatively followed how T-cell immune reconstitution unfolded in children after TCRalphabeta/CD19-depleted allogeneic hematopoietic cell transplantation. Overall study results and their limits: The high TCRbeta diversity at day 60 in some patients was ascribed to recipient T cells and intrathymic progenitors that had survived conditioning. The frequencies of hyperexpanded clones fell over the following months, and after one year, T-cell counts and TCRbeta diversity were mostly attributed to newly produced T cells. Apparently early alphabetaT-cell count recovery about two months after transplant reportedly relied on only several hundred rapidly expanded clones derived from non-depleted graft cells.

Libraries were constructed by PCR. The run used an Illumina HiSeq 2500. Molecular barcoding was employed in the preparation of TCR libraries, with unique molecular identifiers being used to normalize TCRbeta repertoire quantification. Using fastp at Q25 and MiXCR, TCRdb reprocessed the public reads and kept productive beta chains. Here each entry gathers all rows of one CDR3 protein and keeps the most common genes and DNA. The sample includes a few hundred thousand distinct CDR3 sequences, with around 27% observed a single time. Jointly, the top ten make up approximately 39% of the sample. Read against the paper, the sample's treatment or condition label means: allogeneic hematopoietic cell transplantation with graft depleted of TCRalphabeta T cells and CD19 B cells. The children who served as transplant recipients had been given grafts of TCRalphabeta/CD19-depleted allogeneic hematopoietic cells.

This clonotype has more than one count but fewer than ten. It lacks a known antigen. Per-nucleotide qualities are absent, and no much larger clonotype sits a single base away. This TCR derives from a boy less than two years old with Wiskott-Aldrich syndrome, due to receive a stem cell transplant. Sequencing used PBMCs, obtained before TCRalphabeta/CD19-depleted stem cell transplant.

In nucleotides, the sequence is TGTGCCAGCAGCTTGCGGGGGGCATATGGCTACACCTTC. Its coded protein is CASSLRGAYGYTF. The chain was built from TRBV7-9 and TRBJ1-2, with a weak D call of TRBD1 (6 bases match). CDR1 and CDR2 (SEHNR, FQNEAQ) derive from the germline V gene (reference sequence). From cysteine to phenylalanine, the CDR3 is 13 amino acids long. Only CDR3 DNA remains: 39 bases, in frame from the first base. V sheds 3 bases and J sheds 5 bases, leaving 10 bases between their ends.